Listed below are T cell receptor beta chains from one sample, sequenced in a study of human T cells and chemical hapten exposure. TCRdb analysed the RACE reads with MiXCR anew, one entry per CDR3 protein. The table has some 200,000 distinct CDR3 sequences, around 30% seen once. The sample in question was whole blood, obtained in connection with sensitization to the hapten diphenylcyclopropenone (DPC). The receptors were gathered from a woman aged 25 to 39 with alopecia areata. Some clones in this sample may be carry-over from other donors' samples. CDR3s include the opening cysteine and the closing phenylalanine or tryptophan. Some rows mark clone size as missing; the rest say once, few, many or name a class of expanded clone.

few	TRBV3-1	TRBJ1-2	CASSQSTGGGYGYTF
NA	TRBV28	TRBJ2-7	CASFQAGGMGNEQYF
few	TRBV15	TRBJ2-1	CATGETRLSEQFF
few	TRBV5-1	TRBJ1-4	CASSLSVGLGEEKLFF
NA	TRBV7-3	TRBJ2-7	CASSFSGTGDRDLSYEQYF
NA	TRBV28	TRBJ2-1	CASSFPGLAESSYNEQFF
NA	TRBV7-9	TRBJ2-1	CASRLNNNEQFF
NA	TRBV5-1	TRBJ2-4	CASRWLGDHIQYF
NA	TRBV9	TRBJ1-2	CASSPDRGGGYTF
few	TRBV28	TRBJ2-1	CASRDYSYNEQFF
few	TRBV19	TRBJ1-2	CASSPLRGSNYGYTF
few	TRBV28	TRBJ1-2	CASREGGYGYTF
NA	TRBV29-1	TRBJ2-5	CSVGTGGVEETQYF
NA	TRBV7-2	TRBJ1-3	CASSRQGAGNTIYF
NA	TRBV7-8	TRBJ1-2	CASSLAPDRRDYGYTF
NA	TRBV30	TRBJ1-1	CAWSRGRGPTNTEAFF
few	TRBV5-5	TRBJ1-6	CASSSQAASYNSPLHF
NA	TRBV5-1	TRBJ2-6	CASSLAEGTGANVLTF
NA	TRBV5-1	TRBJ2-7	CASSLEGDEQYF
NA	TRBV29-1	TRBJ1-2	CSVPGPWDSGYTF
few	TRBV9	TRBJ2-2	CASSEGQTNTGELFF
NA	TRBV12-3/TRBV12-4	TRBJ1-2	CTSSLRLNGYTF
few	TRBV10-3	TRBJ2-7	CAISGPPGLAITEQYF
NA	TRBV3-1	TRBJ2-4	CASSQQGAQVIQYF
NA	TRBV4-1	TRBJ1-1	CASRPGGGRENTEAFF
NA	TRBV5-1	TRBJ2-1	CASSPSVSYEQFF
NA	TRBV28	TRBJ2-5	CASSLKQGPETQYF
NA	TRBV5-1	TRBJ1-1	CASSPGPGRPMNTEAFF
few	TRBV4-3	TRBJ2-3	CASSQEPQGASPRYF
NA	TRBV2	TRBJ2-1	CASRWETFNEQFF
NA	TRBV24-1	TRBJ2-5	CATSDPQGASETQYF
NA	TRBV29-1	TRBJ2-7	CSGGTGFEQYF
few	TRBV28	TRBJ1-1	CASSSRGTEAFF
NA	TRBV4-3	TRBJ2-3	CASSQDPPGGISTDTQYF
NA	TRBV7-2	TRBJ2-5	CASSLGWGARETQYF
few	TRBV9	TRBJ2-3	CASSVELAGGPDTQYF
many	TRBV15	TRBJ2-6	CATRGSGANVLTF
few	TRBV4-3	TRBJ2-7	CASSQEEGPGREQYF
NA	TRBV29-1	TRBJ2-7	CSVRAGWEGDEQYF
few	TRBV12-3/TRBV12-4	TRBJ1-5	CASRDSLQPQHF
NA	TRBV4-3	TRBJ2-3	CASSQEAGTDTQYF
few	TRBV21-1	TRBJ2-1	CADGGGTYNEQFF
few	TRBV7-2	TRBJ2-3	CASSPGWGFTDTQYF
NA	TRBV29-1	TRBJ2-1	CSVSGRSQGMFF
NA	TRBV27	TRBJ1-2	CASSPRTGYGYTF
NA	TRBV24-1	TRBJ2-1	CATATAGGNYNEQFF
few	TRBV12-5	TRBJ1-1	CASGLAGPGNTEAFF
NA	TRBV7-2	TRBJ1-3	CASSFNTGDTIYF